A single sample gave rise to the 2 T cell receptor beta chains below, sequenced in a study of identical twins. TCRdb called the 5' RACE reads again in MiXCR, with one record for every CDR3 protein. The profile shows 700,000 to 950,000 distinct CDR3 sequences, about 12% of them singletons. The same sample was also used in a study of yellow fever vaccine responses in identical twins.

Sequencing input: PBMCs. All receptors derive from a woman aged 18 to 35 in good health.

This clonotype was picked up a small number of times. The rearrangement uses TRBV4-1 and TRBJ2-7, with TRBD1 as a possible D gene (5 bases). This CDR3 region has 12 residues. Germline V lookup: CDR1 MGHRA, CDR2 YSYEKL. CDR3 protein: CASSQDCRVCSV. For the CDR3, the DNA is TGCGCCAGCAGCCAAGATTGCAGGGTGTGCAGTGTC.

The chain recombines TRBV20-1 with TRBJ2-1, with TRBD1 as a possible D gene (5 bases). The V end was cut by 6 bases, the J end by 4 bases, with 19 bases between. The germline gives CDR1 DFQATT, CDR2 SNEGSKA (reference sequence). The CDR3 loop spans 15 amino acids. CDR3 nucleotides: TGCAGTGCCCCGCCCCAAGGGGCGCATTACAATGAGCAGTTCTTC. This gives the protein CSAPPQGAHYNEQFF.